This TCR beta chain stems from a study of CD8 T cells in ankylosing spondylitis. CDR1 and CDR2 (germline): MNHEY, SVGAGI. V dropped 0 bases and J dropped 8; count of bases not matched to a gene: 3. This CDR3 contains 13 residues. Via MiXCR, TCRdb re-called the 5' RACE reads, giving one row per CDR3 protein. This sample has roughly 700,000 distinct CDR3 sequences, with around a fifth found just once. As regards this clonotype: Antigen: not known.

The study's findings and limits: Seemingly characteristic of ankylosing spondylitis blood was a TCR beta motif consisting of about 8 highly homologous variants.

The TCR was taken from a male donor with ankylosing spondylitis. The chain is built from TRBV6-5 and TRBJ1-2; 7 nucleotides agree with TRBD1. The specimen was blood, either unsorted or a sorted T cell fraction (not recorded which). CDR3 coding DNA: TGTGCCAGCAGTTACTCCGACAGGGTCGGCTACACCTTC. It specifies CASSYSDRVGYTF.